This TCR beta chain comes out of a study of human T cells and chemical hapten exposure. About the research overall: Per-sample TCR yield variability stemmed mainly from small pooled library volume differences. Findings and caveats of the study: TCRs whose frequency exceeded 1 in 1000 remained the same following DPC sensitization.

Time point given: patch test 3, about 24 weeks after DPC sensitization. Treatment given: therapeutic diphenylcyclopropenone sensitization with weekly scalp DPC. Blood draws came before every patch-test application. TCRdb passed the RACE reads through MiXCR, listing each CDR3 protein once. The table has under 75,000 distinct CDR3 sequences, roughly 11% seen once; the top ten hold roughly 1.4%. This clonotype was seen a few times. Its antigen is undetermined. CDR3 length: 14 amino acids. CDR1 SQVTM and CDR2 ANQGSEA come from the germline V gene. V was pared by 4 bases and J by 0 bases, with 10 bases between.

The sample in question was whole blood, obtained in connection with sensitization to the hapten diphenylcyclopropenone (DPC). The TCR originated in a woman aged 45-65 years with alopecia areata. Some clones in this sample may be carry-over from other donors' samples. The rearrangement uses TRBV29-1 and TRBJ2-1; D ambiguous. CDR3 in DNA: TGCAGCGTTGTGGGTGTTAGCTCCTACAATGAGCAGTTCTTC. It translates to CSVVGVSSYNEQFF.